These T cell receptor beta chains were read from a single sample in a study of T cell responses to AZD1222 COVID-19 vaccine. Libraries were prepared by immunoSEQ multiplex PCR; TCRdb keeps only in-frame clonotypes and omits some of them. The data contain about 100,000 clones, just over 90% of them singletons. The specimen was peripheral blood, collected on day 0 of AZD1222 vaccination. These receptors originate from an adult in good health. Each CDR3 is given with its conserved first and last residue. A D gene is named only where the DNA matches it firmly. Clone sizes are given selectively: once, few, many, or a class where the clone is expanded.

CDR3: CASSSRRDRVNEQYF; DNA: TGTGCCAGCAGTTCGAGACGGGACAGGGTAAACGAGCAGTACTTC; size: -; D: TRBD1; J: TRBJ2-7; V: TRBV28
CDR3: CASSLNGQDEGNEKLFF; DNA: TGTGCCAGCAGCTTAAACGGTCAGGACGAAGGTAATGAAAAACTGTTTTTT; size: -; D: -; J: TRBJ1-4; V: TRBV11-3
CDR3: CSVNPPGTYEQYF; DNA: TGCAGCGTCAACCCCCCGGGTACCTACGAGCAGTACTTC; size: -; D: -; J: TRBJ2-7; V: TRBV29-1
CDR3: CASSNGPVYEQFF; DNA: TGTGCCAGTAGCAACGGACCAGTCTATGAGCAGTTCTTC; size: -; D: -; J: TRBJ2-1; V: TRBV19
CDR3: CASSFRDGTYEQYF; DNA: TGTGCCAGCAGCTTCCGGGACGGTACCTACGAGCAGTACTTC; size: few; D: -; J: TRBJ2-7; V: TRBV5-6
CDR3: CATQGGRGVLSNQPQHF; DNA: TGTGCCACCCAAGGTGGTCGGGGTGTTTTGAGCAATCAGCCCCAGCATTTT; size: -; D: -; J: TRBJ1-5; V: TRBV10-3
CDR3: CATSTLTGSNTEAFF; DNA: TGTGCCACCAGCACCCTGACAGGGTCGAACACTGAAGCTTTCTTT; size: -; D: TRBD1; J: TRBJ1-1; V: TRBV15
CDR3: CASIYGRGQPQHF; DNA: TGTGCCAGTATATACGGTCGCGGTCAGCCCCAGCATTTT; size: -; D: -; J: TRBJ1-5; V: TRBV2
CDR3: CASSVVGDSYNEQFF; DNA: TGTGCCAGCAGCGTAGTGGGGGACAGCTACAATGAGCAGTTCTTC; size: -; D: TRBD1; J: TRBJ2-1; V: TRBV9
CDR3: CASSFGGDSGNTIYF; DNA: TGTGCCAGCAGTTTTGGAGGGGACTCTGGAAACACCATATATTTT; size: -; D: -; J: TRBJ1-3; V: TRBV28
CDR3: CASSSTQTGGDTEAFF; DNA: TGTGCCAGCAGCTCTACCCAGACAGGGGGGGACACTGAAGCTTTCTTT; size: -; D: TRBD1; J: TRBJ1-1; V: TRBV7-9
CDR3: CASSDGLGGPGNTIYF; DNA: TGTGCCAGCAGTGATGGGTTAGGGGGCCCTGGAAACACCATATATTTT; size: -; D: TRBD1; J: TRBJ1-3; V: TRBV2